Sequencing of this TCR beta chain was carried out in a study of cytomegalovirus exposure and HLA in healthy donors. As for the study in general: For the approximately 410 genotyped donors, 80% to 90% fell within the Caucasian-associated ancestry cluster.

Overall study results and limits: Investigators reported fewer than 200 TCR beta chains as tied to cytomegalovirus.

The table lists this clone with a few counts. Its target is not known. Primers for the PCR totalled 60 Vbeta and 13 Jbeta. The method was immunoSEQ multiplex PCR; TCRdb's version includes in-frame clones alone and lacks a portion of them. The sample contains 150,000 or so clones, approximately 85% of which appear only once. J was trimmed by 4 bases and V by 5 bases; bases with no gene match: 4. Germline V lookup: CDR1 MGHRA, CDR2 YSYEKL. The CDR3 loop spans 15 amino acids. The rearrangement joins TRBV4-1 to TRBJ2-1; 11 nucleotides match TRBD2. The sample was PBMCs. The clonotype comes from a man between 18 and 35 years old in good health and CMV-seropositive. Here the CDR3 reads CASSKTSGEYNEQFF. The CDR3 DNA is TGCGCCAGCAGCAAGACTAGCGGGGAATACAATGAGCAGTTCTTC.